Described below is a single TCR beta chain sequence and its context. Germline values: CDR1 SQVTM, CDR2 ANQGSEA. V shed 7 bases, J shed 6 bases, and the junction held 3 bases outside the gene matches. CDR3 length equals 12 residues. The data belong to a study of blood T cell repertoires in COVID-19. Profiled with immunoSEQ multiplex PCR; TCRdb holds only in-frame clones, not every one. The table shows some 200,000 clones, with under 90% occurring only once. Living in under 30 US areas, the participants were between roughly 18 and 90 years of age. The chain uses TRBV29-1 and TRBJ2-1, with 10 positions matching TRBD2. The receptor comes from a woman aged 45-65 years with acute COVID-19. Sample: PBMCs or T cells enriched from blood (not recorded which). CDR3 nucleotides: TGCAGCGCCGGGACTAGCGCCAATGAGCAGTTCTTC. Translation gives CSAGTSANEQFF.